The 23 T cell receptor beta chains listed next were all sequenced from one sample in a study of control samples from healthy donors and cancer patients. Clones were read by immunoSEQ multiplex PCR, and TCRdb kept only the in-frame ones, dropping some. The sample lists about 78,000 clones, less than 90% occurring once. The sample comprised blood. All receptors come from a woman between 55 and 75 years old in good health.

The chain employs TRBV5-1 and TRBJ2-5; TRBD2 agrees at 7 bases. The CDR3 contains 15 residues. Germline CDR1 SGHRS, CDR2 YFSETQ. The trim removed 0 bases at V and 4 bases at J, leaving 6 bases unmatched. The CDR3 spells CASSLAASGSETQYF. In DNA form, the CDR3 reads TGCGCCAGCAGCTTGGCGGCTAGCGGATCAGAGACCCAGTACTTC.

The chain is built from TRBV7-2 and TRBJ2-7; 8 bases are a match to TRBD1. After removal of 5 bases from V and 5 bases from J, the junction contained 14 bases not matched to a gene. CDR1 and CDR2 from the germline V gene are SGHTA and FQGNSA. CDR3 length: 16 amino acids. The CDR3 DNA reads TGTGCCAGCAGCCCCAGGGACAGGAGCTCCCTAAACGAGCAGTACTTC. It translates to CASSPRDRSSLNEQYF. Drawing the rest from reference TRBV7-2 and TRBJ2-7, the complete variable domain is GAGVSQSPSNKVTEKGKDVELRCDPISGHTALYWYRQSLGQGLEFLIYFQGNSAPDKSGLPSDRFSAERTGGSVSTLTIQRTQQEDSAVYLCASSPRDRSSLNEQYFGPGTRLTVT.

The V call is TRBV11-3, the J call TRBJ2-1, with a weak D call TRBD1 (5 bases). The V gene's germline CDR1 is SGHNT and CDR2 YENEEA. V dropped 5 bases and J dropped 5 bases, with 19 bases sitting between them. The CDR3 contains 16 residues. CDR3 protein: CASSPRPPRQNNEQFF. The CDR3 coding sequence is TGTGCCAGCAGCCCACGGCCCCCTCGACAGAACAATGAGCAGTTCTTC.

V usage is TRBV30 and J usage is TRBJ2-2, with a tentative D call TRBD2 (6 bases). Germline-derived CDR1 and CDR2 are GTSNPN and SVGIG (reference sequence). This CDR3 is 15 amino acids long. V gave up 2 bases and J gave up 4 bases, with 14 bases separating them. DNA of the CDR3: TGTGCCTGGAGTCCCGGGCCCGGGGGCACCGGGGAGCTGTTTTTT. Protein sequence: CAWSPGPGGTGELFF.

The chain uses TRBV5-1 and TRBJ2-5; 8 bases are a match to TRBD1. This CDR3 is built from 16 residues. V gave up 5 bases and J gave up 2 bases; unmatched junction bases: 11. Germline V gene lookup returns CDR1 SGHRS and CDR2 YFSETQ. The DNA for the CDR3 is TGCGCCAGCAGGACCGGGACAGGAGTAAAACAAGAGACCCAGTACTTC. Its protein product is CASRTGTGVKQETQYF.

This rearrangement joins TRBV5-6 to TRBJ2-3, with 9 bases lining up with TRBD2. This CDR3 has 16 residues. Germline trimming cut 0 bases from V and 4 bases from J; bases unmatched to any gene: 6. Germline loops: CDR1 SGHDT, CDR2 YYEEEE. In DNA, the CDR3 is TGTGCCAGCAGCTTGGGACGGACTAGCGAAGCAGATACGCAGTATTTT. Amino acids: CASSLGRTSEADTQYF.

As to this clone: Sequence at one end of the junction differs from germline and may be a read error. The chain uses TRBV7-7 and TRBJ1-1, with 7 bases that match TRBD1. The germline gives CDR1 SSHAT, CDR2 FNYEAQ (reference sequence). The CDR3 length is 13 residues. CDR3 amino acids: CASSFDRDSEAFF. The CDR3 region has the DNA TGTGCTAGCAGCTTTGACAGGGACAGTGAAGCTTTCTTT.

This clone showed up just a few times. The chain is built from TRBV27 and TRBJ2-1, with D tentatively TRBD1 (6 bases). Germline CDR1 reads MNHEY; CDR2 reads SMNVEV (reference sequence). This CDR3 is 14 amino acids long. Trimming cost V 4 bases and J 8 bases, with 15 bases left between them. The CDR3 nucleotides read TGTGCCAGCAGTTCGACTCCTGGACAGTATGAGCAGTTCTTC. Its protein is CASSSTPGQYEQFF.

The chain joins TRBV10-3 to TRBJ2-7; the D is unclear. The CDR3 consists of 11 residues. V lost 0 bases and J 6 bases, leaving 3 bases between the germline ends. Germline-derived CDR1 and CDR2 are ENHRY and SYGVKD. The CDR3 is CAISESREQYF. The CDR3, as DNA: TGTGCCATCAGTGAGTCGCGCGAGCAGTACTTC.

This clone is a singleton in its sample. The rearrangement joins TRBV7-3 to TRBJ2-5; 7 bases are a match to TRBD1. The germline V gene encodes CDR1 SGHTA and CDR2 FQGTGA. This CDR3 contains 13 residues. Losses at the gene ends were 4 bases for V and 4 bases for J; bases not matched to a gene: 3. CDR3 coding DNA: TGTGCCAGCAGCTGGGACAGACGAGAGACCCAGTACTTC. Its protein is CASSWDRRETQYF.

As regards this clone: Additional DNA sequences in this sample encode the identical CDR3. The chain links TRBV10-3 to TRBJ1-2, with D possibly matching TRBD1 (6 bases). The CDR3 runs to 13 residues. The V end was cut by 2 bases, the J end by 4 bases, with 8 bases between. Germline values: CDR1 ENHRY, CDR2 SYGVKD. CDR3 DNA: TGTGCCATCAGTGAGGAGACAGGCTATGGCTACACCTTC. Protein sequence: CAISEETGYGYTF.

J is TRBJ2-3 and V is TRBV28; TRBD1 matches at 9 bases. Losses at the gene ends were 7 bases for V and 3 bases for J; bases not matched to a gene: 11. The CDR3 is made up of 16 amino acids. Germline V gene data show CDR1 as MDHEN and CDR2 as SYDVKM. CDR3 in amino acids: CASTIGRDRATDTQYF. DNA of the CDR3: TGTGCCAGCACCATAGGAAGGGACAGGGCTACAGATACGCAGTATTTT.

The J gene is TRBJ1-1, the V gene TRBV5-6; no clear D gene. The CDR3 length is 13 residues. CDR1 is SGHDT and CDR2 is YYEEEE in the germline V gene. Trimming pared 6 bases from V and 7 bases from J, leaving 16 bases between. CDR3 nucleotide sequence: TGTGCCAGCACCCTGAACGGGTTGGGTGAAGCTTTCTTT. Translation: CASTLNGLGEAFF.

CDR3 DNA: TGTGCCAGCAGTTACGGCAGGGAGACGACCCAGTACTTC. Residues: CASSYGRETTQYF. The gene calls are TRBV6-2 or TRBV6-3 and TRBJ2-5, with D perhaps given as TRBD1 or TRBD2 (5 bases each). V lost 2 bases, J lost 7 bases, and 11 bases lay in between. Germline V gives CDR1 MNHEY, CDR2 SVGEGT. This CDR3 has 13 amino acids.

The chain couples TRBV5-1 to TRBJ1-2; TRBD1 might be the D (5 bases). V dropped 0 bases and J dropped 2 bases, with 11 bases sitting between them. The germline V gene has CDR1 SGHRS and CDR2 YFSETQ. CDR3 length equals 15 residues. The CDR3 region is CASSLGQTSNYGYTF. CDR3 coding DNA: TGCGCCAGCAGCTTGGGACAGACCTCAAACTATGGCTACACCTTC.

The chain carries TRBV5-8 and TRBJ1-2; D is unclear. V was shortened by 0 bases and J by 8 bases, with 11 bases between the two germline ends. Germline V CDR1 and CDR2: SGHTS, YDEGEE. The CDR3 is 13 amino acids. The CDR3: CASSLAGFRGYTF. CDR3 DNA: TGTGCCAGCAGCTTGGCAGGATTTCGAGGCTACACCTTC.

This chain connects TRBV7-8 to TRBJ2-5, with D possibly matching TRBD1 (6 bases). This CDR3 has 16 residues. CDR1 is SGHVS and CDR2 is FQNEAQ in the germline V gene. Trimming pared 1 base from V and 1 base from J, leaving 13 bases between. The chain's CDR3 is CASSLVSGQLQETQYF. The CDR3, as DNA: TGTGCCAGCAGCTTAGTGTCTGGACAGCTCCAAGAGACCCAGTACTTC.

The V and J genes are TRBV7-9 and TRBJ2-3, with no clear D. CDR1 and CDR2 (germline): SEHNR, FQNEAQ (reference sequence). The CDR3 sequence is 12 residues long. V dropped 4 bases and J dropped 2 bases, with 4 bases sitting between them. CDR3 region: CASSSITDTQYF. The CDR3 nucleotides read TGTGCCAGCAGCTCTATCACAGATACGCAGTATTTT.

The J gene is TRBJ2-2, the V gene TRBV5-1; 7 bases are shared with TRBD2. CDR1 is SGHRS, CDR2 YFSETQ, per germline. The CDR3 has 15 residues. V lost 0 bases, J lost 4 bases, and 3 bases stayed unmatched. CDR3: CASSLAPGGTGELFF. In DNA, the CDR3 is TGCGCCAGCAGCTTGGCCCCGGGGGGCACCGGGGAGCTGTTTTTT.

This clone showed up just once. The rearrangement uses TRBV4-1 and TRBJ1-2; D possibly corresponds to TRBD1 (5 bases). This CDR3 region has 17 residues. Trimming shortened V by 2 bases and J by 7 bases, and 23 bases separated the two germline ends. CDR1 is MGHRA, CDR2 YSYEKL, per germline. The CDR3 DNA follows: TGCGCCAGCAGCCAATTTTCGGGGCGAGAGAGGTCTGCTGGCTACACCTTC. Translation: CASSQFSGRERSAGYTF.

This chain links TRBV5-1 with TRBJ1-1; possible D gene TRBD1, 5 bases. Trimming took 2 bases from V and 4 from J, leaving 9 bases between them. There are 13 residues in the CDR3. The germline gives CDR1 SGHRS, CDR2 YFSETQ. CDR3 residues: CASSFSGFTEAFF. CDR3 DNA sequence: TGCGCCAGCAGCTTTTCAGGGTTCACTGAAGCTTTCTTT.

This clone was picked up one time. The chain joins TRBV12-3 or TRBV12-4 to TRBJ1-2; D call uncertain. V was shortened by 5 bases and J by 1 base, with 8 bases between the two germline ends. This CDR3 is 13 amino acids long. The DNA for the CDR3 is TGTGCCAGCAGTATGGGAGATAACTATGGCTACACCTTC. It translates to CASSMGDNYGYTF.

The chain recombines TRBV7-2 with TRBJ2-2; 8 bases map to TRBD1. The CDR3 totals 15 residues. After removal of 5 bases from V and 6 bases from J, the junction contained 8 bases not matched to a gene. Germline V CDR1 and CDR2: SGHTA, FQGNSA. As DNA, the CDR3 is TGTGCCAGCAGCAAATGGACAGGGCACCCCGGGGAGCTGTTTTTT. This encodes CASSKWTGHPGELFF. Complete variable domain (other parts from reference TRBV7-2 and TRBJ2-2): GAGVSQSPSNKVTEKGKDVELRCDPISGHTALYWYRQSLGQGLEFLIYFQGNSAPDKSGLPSDRFSAERTGGSVSTLTIQRTQQEDSAVYLCASSKWTGHPGELFFGEGSRLTVL.